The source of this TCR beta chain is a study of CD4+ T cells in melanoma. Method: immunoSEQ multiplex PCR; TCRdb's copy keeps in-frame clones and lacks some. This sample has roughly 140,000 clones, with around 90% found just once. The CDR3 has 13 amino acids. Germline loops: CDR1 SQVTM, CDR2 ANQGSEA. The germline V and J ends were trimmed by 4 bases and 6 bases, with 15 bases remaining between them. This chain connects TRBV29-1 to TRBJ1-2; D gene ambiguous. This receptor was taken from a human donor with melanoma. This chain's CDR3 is CSVGALGKDGYTF. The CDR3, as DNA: TGCAGCGTTGGGGCTTTGGGGAAAGATGGCTACACCTTC.